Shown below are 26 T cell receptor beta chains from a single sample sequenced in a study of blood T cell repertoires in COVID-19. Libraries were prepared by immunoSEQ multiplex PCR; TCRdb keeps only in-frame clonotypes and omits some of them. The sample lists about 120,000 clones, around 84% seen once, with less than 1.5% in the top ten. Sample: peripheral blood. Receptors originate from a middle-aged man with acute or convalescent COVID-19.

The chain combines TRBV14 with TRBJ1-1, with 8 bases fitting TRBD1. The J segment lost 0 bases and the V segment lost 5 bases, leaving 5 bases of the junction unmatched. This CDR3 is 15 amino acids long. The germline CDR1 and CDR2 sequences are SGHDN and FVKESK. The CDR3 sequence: CASSSRQGLNTEAFF. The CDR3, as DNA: TGTGCCAGCAGCTCGCGACAGGGGCTGAACACTGAAGCTTTCTTT.

This chain's CDR3 is CAIAGTINQPQHF. DNA of the CDR3: TGTGCCATCGCAGGGACAATAAATCAGCCCCAGCATTTT. This chain joins TRBV10-3 and TRBJ1-5, with D tentatively TRBD1 (6 bases). V lost 8 bases and J 4 bases, leaving 12 bases between the germline ends. The germline V gene encodes CDR1 ENHRY and CDR2 SYGVKD. CDR3 length equals 13 residues.

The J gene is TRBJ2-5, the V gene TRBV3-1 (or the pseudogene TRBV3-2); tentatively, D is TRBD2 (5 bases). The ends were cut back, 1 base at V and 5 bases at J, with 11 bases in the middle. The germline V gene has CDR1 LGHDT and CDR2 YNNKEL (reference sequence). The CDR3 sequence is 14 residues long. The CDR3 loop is CASSQGTRAETQYF. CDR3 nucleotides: TGTGCCAGCAGCCAAGGAACTAGGGCGGAGACCCAGTACTTC.

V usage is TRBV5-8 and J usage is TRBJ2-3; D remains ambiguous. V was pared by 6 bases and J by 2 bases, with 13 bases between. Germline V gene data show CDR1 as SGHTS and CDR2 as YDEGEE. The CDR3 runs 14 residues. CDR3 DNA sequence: TGTGCCAGCACCCTCTACGGAGACACAGATACGCAGTATTTT. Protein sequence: CASTLYGDTDTQYF.

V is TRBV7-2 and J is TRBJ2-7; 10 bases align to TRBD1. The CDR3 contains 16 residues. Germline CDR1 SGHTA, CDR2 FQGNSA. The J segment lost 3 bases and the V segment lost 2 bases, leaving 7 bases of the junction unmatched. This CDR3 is CASSLRLDRGFYEQYF. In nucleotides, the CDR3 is TGTGCCAGCAGCTTAAGGCTGGACAGGGGGTTCTACGAGCAGTACTTC.

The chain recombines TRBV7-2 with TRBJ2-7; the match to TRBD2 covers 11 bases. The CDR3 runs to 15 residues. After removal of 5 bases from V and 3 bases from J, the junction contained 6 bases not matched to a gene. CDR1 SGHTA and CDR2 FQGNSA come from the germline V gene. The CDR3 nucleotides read TGTGCCAGCAGCCTGGGACTAGCGGACCTCTACGAGCAGTACTTC. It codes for CASSLGLADLYEQYF.

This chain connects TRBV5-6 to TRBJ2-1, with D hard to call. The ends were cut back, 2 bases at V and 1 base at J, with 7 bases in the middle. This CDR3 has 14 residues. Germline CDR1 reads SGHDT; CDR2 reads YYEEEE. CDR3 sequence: CASSFFESYNEQFF. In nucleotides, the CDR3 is TGTGCCAGCAGCTTCTTTGAGTCCTACAATGAGCAGTTCTTC.

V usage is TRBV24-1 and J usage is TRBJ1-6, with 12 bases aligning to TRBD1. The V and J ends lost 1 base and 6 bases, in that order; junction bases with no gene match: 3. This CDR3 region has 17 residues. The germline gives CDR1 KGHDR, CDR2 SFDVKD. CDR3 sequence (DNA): TGTGCCACCAGTGATTTAGGGACAGGGGGCTTTAATTCACCCCTCCACTTT. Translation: CATSDLGTGGFNSPLHF.

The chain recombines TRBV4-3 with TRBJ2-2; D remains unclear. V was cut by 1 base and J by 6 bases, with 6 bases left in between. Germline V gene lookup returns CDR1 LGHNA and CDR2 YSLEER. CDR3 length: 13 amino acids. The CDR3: CASSQAVPGELFF. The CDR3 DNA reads TGCGCCAGCAGCCAAGCGGTCCCCGGGGAGCTGTTTTTT.

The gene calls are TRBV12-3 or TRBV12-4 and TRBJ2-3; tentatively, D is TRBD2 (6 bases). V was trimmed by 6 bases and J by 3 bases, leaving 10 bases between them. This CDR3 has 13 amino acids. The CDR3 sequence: CASSRGITDTQYF. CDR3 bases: TGTGCCAGCAGCCGCGGGATTACAGATACGCAGTATTTT.

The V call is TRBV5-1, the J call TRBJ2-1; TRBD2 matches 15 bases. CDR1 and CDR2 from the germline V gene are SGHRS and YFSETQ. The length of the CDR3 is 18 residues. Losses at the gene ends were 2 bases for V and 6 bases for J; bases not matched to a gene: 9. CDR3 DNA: TGCGCCAGCAGCTTCGAAGGACTAGCGGGAGGGCTAGGCAATGAGCAGTTCTTC. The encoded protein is CASSFEGLAGGLGNEQFF.

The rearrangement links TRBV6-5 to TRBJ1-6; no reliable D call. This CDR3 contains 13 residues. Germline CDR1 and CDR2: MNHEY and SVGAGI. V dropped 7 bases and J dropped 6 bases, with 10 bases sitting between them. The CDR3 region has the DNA TGTGCCAGCAAGGAGGGTCGTAATTCACCCCTCCACTTT. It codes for CASKEGRNSPLHF.

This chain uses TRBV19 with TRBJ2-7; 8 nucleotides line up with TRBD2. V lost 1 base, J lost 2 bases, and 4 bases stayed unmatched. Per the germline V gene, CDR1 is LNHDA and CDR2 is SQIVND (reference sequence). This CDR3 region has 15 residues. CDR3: CASSIGAGVPYEQYF. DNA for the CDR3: TGTGCCAGTAGTATAGGAGCGGGGGTCCCCTACGAGCAGTACTTC. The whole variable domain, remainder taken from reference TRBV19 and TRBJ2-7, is DGGITQSPKYLFRKEGQNVTLSCEQNLNHDAMYWYRQDPGQGLRLIYYSQIVNDFQKGDIAEGYSVSREKKESFPLTVTSAQKNPTAFYLCASSIGAGVPYEQYFGPGTRLTVT.

CDR3 coding DNA: TGTGCCAGCAGGTACAGGGTGACAGATACGCAGTATTTT. Amino acids: CASRYRVTDTQYF. The chain combines TRBV7-8 with TRBJ2-3; TRBD1 might be the D (6 bases). Trimming shortened V by 6 bases and J by 3 bases, and 10 bases separated the two germline ends. This CDR3 is built from 13 residues. Germline-derived CDR1 and CDR2 are SGHVS and FQNEAQ.

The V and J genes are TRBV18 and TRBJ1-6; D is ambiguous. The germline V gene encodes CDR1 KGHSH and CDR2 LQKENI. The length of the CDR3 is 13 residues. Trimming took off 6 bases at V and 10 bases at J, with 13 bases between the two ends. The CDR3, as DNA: TGTGCCAGCTCCCACGAGGGTAGCTCACCCCTCCACTTT. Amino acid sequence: CASSHEGSSPLHF. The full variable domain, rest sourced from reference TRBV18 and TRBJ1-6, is NAGVMQNPRHLVRRRGQEARLRCSPMKGHSHVYWYRQLPEEGLKFMVYLQKENIIDESGMPKERFSAEFPKEGPSILRIQQVVRGDSAAYFCASSHEGSSPLHFGNGTRLTVT.

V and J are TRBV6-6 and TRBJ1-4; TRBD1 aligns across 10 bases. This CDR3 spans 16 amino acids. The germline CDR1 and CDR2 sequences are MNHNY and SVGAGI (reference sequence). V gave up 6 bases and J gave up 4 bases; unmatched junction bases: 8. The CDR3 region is CASSKGTGVSNEKLFF. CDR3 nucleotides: TGTGCCAGCAGCAAGGGGACAGGGGTTAGTAATGAAAAACTGTTTTTT.

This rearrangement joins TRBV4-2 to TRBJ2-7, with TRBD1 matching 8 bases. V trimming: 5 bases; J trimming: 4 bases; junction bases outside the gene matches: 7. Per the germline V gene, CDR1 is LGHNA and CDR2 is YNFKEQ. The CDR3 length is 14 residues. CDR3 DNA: TGTGCCAGCAGCGCCGGACAGGGTGCGTACGAGCAGTACTTC. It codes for CASSAGQGAYEQYF.

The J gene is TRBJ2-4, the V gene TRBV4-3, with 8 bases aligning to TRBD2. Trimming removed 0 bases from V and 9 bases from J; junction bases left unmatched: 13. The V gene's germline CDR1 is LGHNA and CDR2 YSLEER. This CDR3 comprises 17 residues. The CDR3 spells CASSQDRSGGHAGIQYF. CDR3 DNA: TGCGCCAGCAGCCAAGACCGAAGCGGGGGCCACGCGGGCATTCAGTACTTC.

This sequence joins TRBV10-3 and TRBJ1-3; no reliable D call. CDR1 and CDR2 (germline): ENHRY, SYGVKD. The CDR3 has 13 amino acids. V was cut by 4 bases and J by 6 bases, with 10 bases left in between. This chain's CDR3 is CAISGAGENTIYF. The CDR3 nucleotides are TGTGCCATCAGTGGCGCCGGGGAAAACACCATATATTTT.

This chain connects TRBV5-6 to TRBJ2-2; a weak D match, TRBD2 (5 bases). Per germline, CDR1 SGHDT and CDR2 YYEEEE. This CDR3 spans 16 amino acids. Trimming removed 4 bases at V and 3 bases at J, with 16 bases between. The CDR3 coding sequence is TGTGCCAGCAGCCAGCGGCCCTCCCTCTACACCGGGGAGCTGTTTTTT. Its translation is CASSQRPSLYTGELFF.

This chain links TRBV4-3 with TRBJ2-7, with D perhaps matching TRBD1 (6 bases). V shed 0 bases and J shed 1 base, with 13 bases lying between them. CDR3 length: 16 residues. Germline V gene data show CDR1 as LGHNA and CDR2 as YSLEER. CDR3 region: CASSQDLRGVSYEQYF. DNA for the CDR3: TGCGCCAGCAGCCAAGATCTCAGGGGAGTTTCCTACGAGCAGTACTTC.

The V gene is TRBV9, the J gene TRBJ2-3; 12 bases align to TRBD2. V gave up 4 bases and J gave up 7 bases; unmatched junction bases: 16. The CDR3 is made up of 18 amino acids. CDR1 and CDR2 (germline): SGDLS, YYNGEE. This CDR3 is CASSKNLAGGISGNTQYF. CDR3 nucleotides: TGTGCCAGCAGCAAAAATCTAGCGGGAGGGATAAGCGGAAATACGCAGTATTTT. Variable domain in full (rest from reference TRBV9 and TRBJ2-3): DSGVTQTPKHLITATGQRVTLRCSPRSGDLSVYWYQQSLDQGLQFLIQYYNGEERAKGNILERFSAQQFPDLHSELNLSSLELGDSALYFCASSKNLAGGISGNTQYFGPGTRLTVL.

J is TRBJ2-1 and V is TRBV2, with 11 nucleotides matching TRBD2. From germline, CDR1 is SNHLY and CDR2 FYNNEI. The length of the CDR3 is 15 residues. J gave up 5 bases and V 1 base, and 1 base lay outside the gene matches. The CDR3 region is CASSEVAGGNNEQFF. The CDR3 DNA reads TGTGCCAGCAGTGAAGTAGCGGGGGGGAACAATGAGCAGTTCTTC.

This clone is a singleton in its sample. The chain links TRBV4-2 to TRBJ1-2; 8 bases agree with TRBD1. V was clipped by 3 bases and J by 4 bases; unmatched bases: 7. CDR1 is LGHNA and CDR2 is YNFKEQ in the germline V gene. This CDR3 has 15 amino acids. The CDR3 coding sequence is TGTGCCAGCAGCCAGGTCCAGGGGGCTGGCTATGGCTACACCTTC. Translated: CASSQVQGAGYGYTF.

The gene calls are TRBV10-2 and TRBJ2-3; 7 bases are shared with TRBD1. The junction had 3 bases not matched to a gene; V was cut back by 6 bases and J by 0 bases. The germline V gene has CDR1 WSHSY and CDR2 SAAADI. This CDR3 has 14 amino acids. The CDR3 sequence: CASRQGVSTDTQYF. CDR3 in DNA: TGCGCCAGCAGGCAGGGGGTTAGCACAGATACGCAGTATTTT.

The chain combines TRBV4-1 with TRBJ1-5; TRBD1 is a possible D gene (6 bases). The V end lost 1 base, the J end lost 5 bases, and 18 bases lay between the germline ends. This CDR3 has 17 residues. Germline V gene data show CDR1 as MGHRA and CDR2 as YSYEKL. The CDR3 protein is CASSQVFGGAGDQPQHF. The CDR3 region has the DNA TGCGCCAGCAGCCAAGTCTTTGGGGGGGCTGGGGATCAGCCCCAGCATTTT.